The 8 T cell receptor beta chains reported below all come from one sample, sequenced in a study of regulatory and conventional T cells in RAG deficiency. TCRdb's copy holds only in-frame clones and misses some; the assay was immunoSEQ multiplex PCR. This repertoire shows some 21,000 clones, 85% to 95% found once; its top ten account for 0.55% to 0.9%. Genomic DNA came from blood conventional CD4+ T cells gated CD25-low CD127-high. These records were also assigned to another study, of regulatory T cells. That work contributes: The primer mix had 52 TRBV and 13 TRBJ primers.

Sequenced: CD4+ T cells sorted from blood. The receptor source for this set is a human donor in good health.

The V and J genes are TRBV2 and TRBJ1-4; D call uncertain. V gave up 0 bases and J gave up 7 bases, with 12 bases separating them. Germline loops: CDR1 SNHLY, CDR2 FYNNEI. This CDR3 contains 15 residues. The CDR3: CASSEAEGQAEKLFF. The CDR3 DNA follows: TGTGCCAGCAGTGAAGCGGAAGGGCAGGCTGAAAAACTGTTTTTT.

This sequence joins TRBV2 and TRBJ1-4; D not resolved. Looked up from germline, CDR1 is SNHLY and CDR2 is FYNNEI. The V end lost 3 bases, the J end lost 0 bases, and 14 bases lay between the germline ends. The CDR3 totals 17 residues. Here the CDR3 reads CASSDWADIATNEKLFF. CDR3 coding DNA: TGTGCCAGCAGTGATTGGGCAGATATTGCAACTAATGAAAAACTGTTTTTT. The complete variable domain, with remaining parts taken from reference TRBV2 and TRBJ1-4, reads EPEVTQTPSHQVTQMGQEVILRCVPISNHLYFYWYRQILGQKVEFLVSFYNNEISEKSEIFDDQFSVERPDGSNFTLKIRSTKLEDSAMYFCASSDWADIATNEKLFFGSGTQLSVL.

This clone was recorded only once. This chain uses TRBV18 with TRBJ1-1, with TRBD1 as a possible D gene (5 bases). CDR1 is KGHSH and CDR2 is LQKENI in the germline V gene. The ends were cut back, 6 bases at V and 6 bases at J, with 20 bases in the middle. The CDR3 runs 15 residues. The CDR3 coding sequence is TGTGCCAGCTCGTCTCCCGGGTCTCAGGGCTCTGAAGCTTTCTTT. Its translation is CASSSPGSQGSEAFF.

This sequence joins TRBV2 and TRBJ2-2; 9 bases match TRBD1. The germline gives CDR1 SNHLY, CDR2 FYNNEI. V lost 4 bases to trimming and J lost 3 bases; unmatched junction nucleotides: 9. The CDR3 is made up of 17 amino acids. This chain's CDR3 is CASSGRNRGRDTGELFF. The CDR3 nucleotides read TGTGCCAGCAGTGGGAGGAACAGGGGGCGAGACACCGGGGAGCTGTTTTTT. The entire variable domain, with the rest obtained from reference TRBV2 and TRBJ2-2, is as follows: EPEVTQTPSHQVTQMGQEVILRCVPISNHLYFYWYRQILGQKVEFLVSFYNNEISEKSEIFDDQFSVERPDGSNFTLKIRSTKLEDSAMYFCASSGRNRGRDTGELFFGEGSRLTVL.

The CDR3, as DNA: TGTGCCAGCAGCTTATCAGAGGGATCACCCCTCCACTTT. This gives the protein CASSLSEGSPLHF. The V and J genes are TRBV7-6 and TRBJ1-6; D call uncertain. CDR1 and CDR2 from the germline V gene are SGHVS and FNYEAQ. V was clipped by 2 bases and J by 10 bases, with 9 bases between them. The CDR3 length is 13 residues.

This chain links TRBV5-1 with TRBJ2-3, with D possibly being TRBD1 (6 bases). Trimming removed 4 bases at V and 2 bases at J, with 11 bases between. The CDR3 extends over 14 amino acids. Germline values: CDR1 SGHRS, CDR2 YFSETQ. CDR3 DNA sequence: TGCGCCAGCAGCCCGGGGACAACCACAGATACGCAGTATTTT. This gives the protein CASSPGTTTDTQYF.

The chain uses TRBV5-1 and TRBJ2-1; 11 nucleotides align to TRBD2. CDR1 and CDR2 from the germline V gene are SGHRS and YFSETQ. The ends lost 3 bases at V and 3 bases at J; junction bases unmatched: 8. This CDR3 is built from 17 residues. CDR3 region: CASSSDILAGGYNEQFF. In DNA, the CDR3 is TGCGCCAGCAGCTCGGATATTCTAGCGGGGGGCTACAATGAGCAGTTCTTC.

The genes are TRBV6-5 and TRBJ2-1; TRBD2 agrees at 7 bases. The CDR3 loop spans 15 amino acids. J lost 4 bases, V lost 0 bases, and 3 bases had no gene match. Germline values: CDR1 MNHEY, CDR2 SVGAGI. CDR3: CASSYSREGYNEQFF. The CDR3 nucleotides are TGTGCCAGCAGTTACTCGAGGGAGGGTTACAATGAGCAGTTCTTC.